The entry below gives a single TCR beta chain sequence along with its context. Its target is unknown. This entry comes from a study of cytomegalovirus exposure and HLA in healthy donors. Whole-study findings and limits: With high specificity and sensitivity, the classifier reportedly diagnosed cytomegalovirus status.

13 Jbeta primers and 60 Vbeta primers were used for the PCR. Clones were sequenced by immunoSEQ multiplex PCR, and TCRdb holds only the in-frame ones, with some missing. Altogether about 120,000 clones are present, 60% to 80% being singletons, with the ten largest covering more than 2.5%. Whereas donors were nominally healthy upon sampling, unrecorded immune exposures were probable. Germline lookup yields CDR1 SGHAT and CDR2 FQNNGV. The CDR3 consists of 15 residues. Between the trimmed V and J ends, which lost 2 bases and 2 bases, there was a span of 7 bases. The receptor's source is a woman aged 50 to 65 in good health and CMV-seronegative. Sequenced sample: PBMCs. The rearrangement joins TRBV11-2 to TRBJ1-6; no definite D call. DNA for the CDR3: TGTGCCAGCAGCTTAAGCTCCCCCTATAATTCACCCCTCCACTTT. This encodes CASSLSSPYNSPLHF.